Listed here are 17 T cell receptor beta chains from one sample, sequenced in a study of T cell repertoires in cytomegalovirus infection. TCRdb re-called the reads with MiXCR, one entry per CDR3 protein. This sample has 100,000 or so distinct CDR3 sequences, with around 22% found just once. Sequencing used CD8+ T cells from PBMCs. The receptor source for this set is a human donor in good health (CMV status not recorded). Some clones in this sample may be carry-over from other donors' samples.

This clonotype has a single count. This chain connects TRBV2 to TRBJ1-1; no clear D gene. Germline CDR1 is SNHLY and CDR2 is FYNNEI. This CDR3 has 10 residues. Trimming removed 8 bases from V and 7 bases from J, with 8 bases in between. CDR3 nucleotides: TGTGCCAGCGGACGGGATGAAGCTTTCTTT. Amino acids: CASGRDEAFF.

V gene TRBV27 combines with J gene TRBJ1-1; D may be TRBD1 (5 bases). Deletions cut 6 bases from V and 10 bases from J, with 18 bases between. The germline gives CDR1 MNHEY, CDR2 SMNVEV (reference sequence). This CDR3 spans 13 amino acids. The CDR3 protein is CASSLRGGPAAFF. The CDR3, as DNA: TGTGCCAGCAGCTTAAGGGGTGGGCCTGCAGCTTTCTTT.

The chain couples TRBV30 to TRBJ2-1; unclear D gene. Trimming removed 2 bases at V and 10 bases at J, with 15 bases between. The CDR3 loop spans 13 amino acids. The germline gives CDR1 GTSNPN, CDR2 SVGIG (reference sequence). In nucleotides, the CDR3 is TGTGCCTGGAGTACAGATAACTTGGGCGAGCAGTTCTTC. It codes for CAWSTDNLGEQFF.

V and J are TRBV7-2 and TRBJ1-6; D may be TRBD1 (5 bases). Trimming removed 0 bases at V and 11 bases at J, with 8 bases between. Germline V gene sequence: CDR1 SGHTA, CDR2 FQGNSA. This CDR3 has 13 residues. The CDR3 reads CASSLAGGPPLHF. Written as DNA, the CDR3 is TGTGCCAGCAGCTTAGCGGGGGGTCCACCCCTCCACTTT.

This clonotype has just a few counts. The chain joins TRBV7-2 to TRBJ2-3; tentatively, D is TRBD2 (6 bases). Trimming left V 2 bases short and J 2 bases short, with 11 bases between. The CDR3 length is 15 residues. The germline gives CDR1 SGHTA, CDR2 FQGNSA. The DNA of the CDR3 is TGTGCCAGCAGCTTAAATCGGCGGGACACAGATACGCAGTATTTT. Encoded protein: CASSLNRRDTDTQYF.

The CDR3 loop is CASSLASVGDEQYF. The DNA of the CDR3 is TGTGCCAGCAGCTTAGCGTCGGTAGGGGACGAGCAGTACTTC. V gene TRBV7-9 combines with J gene TRBJ2-7, with a tentative D call TRBD1 (5 bases). The CDR3 has 14 amino acids. Germline-derived CDR1 and CDR2 are SEHNR and FQNEAQ (reference sequence). The V end was cut by 0 bases, the J end by 5 bases, with 11 bases between.

This clonotype occurred many times. V is TRBV11-3 and J is TRBJ2-2, with D tentatively TRBD1 (5 bases). Trimming removed 4 bases at V and 1 base at J, with 7 bases between. Germline V gene sequence: CDR1 SGHNT, CDR2 YENEEA. The CDR3 consists of 14 residues. CDR3 residues: CASSSTGNTGELFF. The DNA of the CDR3 is TGTGCCAGCAGCTCAACAGGGAACACCGGGGAGCTGTTTTTT.

The chain uses TRBV12-3 or TRBV12-4 and TRBJ1-1; TRBD1 aligns across 7 bases. J lost 7 bases, V lost 5 bases, and 10 bases had no gene match. CDR3 length equals 14 residues. This CDR3 is CASSPGTARYEAFF. The CDR3 DNA follows: TGTGCCAGCAGTCCCGGGACAGCTCGTTATGAAGCTTTCTTT.

This clonotype has a handful of counts. The chain recombines TRBV29-1 with TRBJ2-7, with a tentative D call TRBD2 (5 bases). Deletions cut 4 bases from V and 5 bases from J, with 9 bases between. The germline CDR1 and CDR2 sequences are SQVTM and ANQGSEA. The CDR3 is 11 amino acids. DNA of the CDR3: TGCAGCGTTGTGAGGGCCAACGAGCAGTACTTC. Protein sequence: CSVVRANEQYF.

This clonotype turned up a few times. This chain joins TRBV7-9 and TRBJ2-5; the D gene is possibly TRBD2 (6 bases). This CDR3 spans 14 amino acids. Between the trimmed V and J ends, which lost 7 bases and 0 bases, there was a span of 12 bases. Per the germline V gene, CDR1 is SEHNR and CDR2 is FQNEAQ (reference sequence). CDR3: CASTGEPYQETQYF. CDR3 bases: TGTGCCAGCACGGGAGAACCGTACCAAGAGACCCAGTACTTC.

This clonotype was seen a handful of times. This rearrangement joins TRBV6-1 to TRBJ2-7; 10 bases align to TRBD1. The V segment lost 4 bases and the J segment 1 base; nucleotides outside the gene matches: 7. The CDR3 spans 16 residues. Germline V gives CDR1 MNHNS, CDR2 SASEGT. The CDR3 DNA sequence: TGTGCCAGCAGTGGGGGACAGGGGCTTCCTTCCTACGAGCAGTACTTC. It is translated as CASSGGQGLPSYEQYF.

This clonotype has at least ten counts. The chain is built from TRBV6-2 or TRBV6-3 and TRBJ2-5; D possibly corresponds to TRBD1 (5 bases). Germline values: CDR1 MNHEY, CDR2 SVGEGT. Trimming cost V 2 bases and J 2 bases, with 9 bases left between them. The CDR3 consists of 14 residues. The CDR3 here is CASSYPTAQETQYF. DNA of the CDR3: TGTGCCAGCAGTTACCCGACAGCTCAAGAGACCCAGTACTTC.

This clonotype showed up many times. The CDR3 region is CASSPEGVYEQYF. The CDR3 bases are TGTGCCAGCAGCCCCGAGGGGGTGTACGAGCAGTACTTC. The V gene is TRBV7-9, the J gene TRBJ2-7; maybe TRBD1 (6 bases). The ends were cut back, 5 bases at V and 4 bases at J, with 12 bases in the middle. CDR1 SEHNR and CDR2 FQNEAQ come from the germline V gene (reference sequence). The length of the CDR3 is 13 residues.

This clonotype has more than one count but fewer than ten. This chain joins TRBV5-5 and TRBJ1-5; D gene uncertain. Deletions cut 0 bases from V and 2 bases from J, with 9 bases between. Germline-derived CDR1 and CDR2 are SGHKS and YYEKEE (reference sequence). This CDR3 has 15 residues. The DNA of the CDR3 is TGTGCCAGCAGCTTGGGGCAAGGGCGCAATCAGCCCCAGCATTTT. This encodes CASSLGQGRNQPQHF. Based on the CDR3 plus reference TRBV5-5 and TRBJ1-5, the full variable domain is DAGVTQSPTHLIKTRGQQVTLRCSPISGHKSVSWYQQVLGQGPQFIFQYYEKEERGRGNFPDRFSARQFPNYSSELNVNALLLGDSALYLCASSLGQGRNQPQHFGDGTRLSIL.

This clonotype was seen a few times. The chain joins TRBV7-8 to TRBJ2-3; D gene uncertain. This CDR3 is 12 amino acids long. The V gene's germline CDR1 is SGHVS and CDR2 FQNEAQ. V lost 8 bases and J 3 bases, leaving 9 bases between the germline ends. The DNA of the CDR3 is TGTGCCAGCGGCCAGTGGACAGATACGCAGTATTTT. Translation: CASGQWTDTQYF.

V and J are TRBV6-8 and TRBJ2-2; 7 bases map to TRBD2. Unmatched junction bases numbered 4, after V lost 0 bases and J lost 3 bases. CDR3 size: 16 residues. Germline V gene sequence: CDR1 MNHGY, CDR2 SAAAGT. CDR3 sequence: CASSYSSSGDTGELFF. The CDR3 DNA sequence: TGTGCCAGCAGTTACTCATCCAGCGGGGACACCGGGGAGCTGTTTTTT.

V usage is TRBV5-1 and J usage is TRBJ2-2; no definite D call. V was pared by 0 bases and J by 6 bases, with 9 bases between. The CDR3 length is 14 residues. CDR1 and CDR2 (germline): SGHRS, YFSETQ. The CDR3 spells CASSLAALAGELFF. The CDR3 DNA sequence: TGCGCCAGCAGCTTGGCTGCGCTTGCCGGGGAGCTGTTTTTT.